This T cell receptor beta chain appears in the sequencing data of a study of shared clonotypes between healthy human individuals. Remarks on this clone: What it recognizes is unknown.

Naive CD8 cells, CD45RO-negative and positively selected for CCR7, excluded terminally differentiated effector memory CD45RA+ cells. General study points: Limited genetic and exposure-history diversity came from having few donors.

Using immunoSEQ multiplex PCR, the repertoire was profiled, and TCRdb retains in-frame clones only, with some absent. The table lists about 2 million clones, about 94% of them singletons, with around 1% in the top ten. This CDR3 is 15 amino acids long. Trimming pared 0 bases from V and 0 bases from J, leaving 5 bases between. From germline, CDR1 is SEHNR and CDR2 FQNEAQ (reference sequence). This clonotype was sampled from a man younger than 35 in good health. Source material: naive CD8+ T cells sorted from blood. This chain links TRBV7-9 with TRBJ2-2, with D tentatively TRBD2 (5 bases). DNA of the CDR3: TGTGCCAGCAGCTTAGCAGCGGCGAACACCGGGGAGCTGTTTTTT. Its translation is CASSLAAANTGELFF. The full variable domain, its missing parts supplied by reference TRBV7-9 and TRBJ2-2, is DTGVSQNPRHKITKRGQNVTFRCDPISEHNRLYWYRQTLGQGPEFLTYFQNEAQLEKSRLLSDRFSAERPKGSFSTLEIQRTEQGDSAMYLCASSLAAANTGELFFGEGSRLTVL.